The text below deals with one TCR beta chain. There is no known antigen for this receptor. Nothing much larger sits one base from this clone, and base qualities are not available. The protocol used for the library was the immunoSEQ multiplex PCR assay. For the multiplex PCR, a mixture combining 60 forward primers for TCR Vbeta segments and 13 reverse primers for TCR Jbeta segments was used. Amplification of the CDR3 region of rearranged TCR beta genes was performed with a multiplex PCR assay on genomic DNA. On the Illumina HiSeq System, the amplified TCR beta libraries were sequenced as 87-base-pair reads. In the source study's methods: Across the 640 or so repertoires, a later analysis counted approximately 75 million unique TCR beta chains, some 11 million of which were shared by at least two donors. A nearest-neighbor algorithm error-corrected the raw reads and collapsed the reads into unique sequences, merging closely related sequences to remove PCR and sequencing errors. To assign V, D and J gene segments, CDR3 sequences were aligned to IMGT reference sequences. For a sequence to be retained, a match of at least six nucleotides to both a V gene segment and a J gene segment was required. Rearrangements were classified as productive when the CDR3 lacked stop codons and remained in frame with V and J, and all other rearrangements were classified as non-productive. Following IMGT convention, CDR3 was defined as the stretch from the second conserved V-encoded cysteine to the conserved J-encoded phenylalanine. The earlier analysis of approximately 590 of the donors excluded any sequence lacking an unambiguous match to a single V gene segment. An earlier analysis of 500 to 600 of the donors classified V segments as functional when productive rearrangements were above 56.7% and as segregating when the standard deviation between donors was above 5%. A statistical classification framework was built to diagnose cytomegalovirus status from the catalog of TCR beta chain sequences. In a later analysis, V and J genes were assigned by comparing TCR nucleotide sequences against IMGT/GENE-DB human TR gene sequences. Using the TCRdist pipeline, a later analysis assigned CDR3 sequences along with most-parsimonious VDJ recombination scenarios. In a later analysis, each TCR beta chain was defined by its CDR3 amino acid sequence together with its V-gene family, and reads without a unique V-gene family were excluded. In a later analysis, fewer than 600 highly shared, low-generation-probability nucleotide sequences were removed to address suspected cross-contamination and a sequencing artifact. A later analysis calculated a clonal expansion index for each public chain from normalized within-repertoire ranks of inferred template counts. A later analysis computed generation probabilities with a VDJ recombination model fitted to out-of-frame rearrangements, and checked the results against IGoR. Hypergeometric tests were used in a later analysis to score TCR-TCR, TCR-HLA and TCR-CMV co-occurrence, with a repertoire-size bias correction applied to the TCR pairs. A later analysis estimated false discovery rates by permuting HLA or CMV assignments 20 times. In a later analysis, co-occurring TCRs were grouped with DBSCAN, and TCRdist sequence similarity was added when clustering was performed within HLA-allele-positive subsets. Co-occurrence clustering excluded repertoires with fewer than 30,000 or more than 120,000 public chains, plus five with anomalous nucleotide sharing. Not all clones reach the TCRdb copy of this immuneACCESS table, which keeps in-frame sequences only. Checked studies attribute under half of the gap to unresolved V genes and leave the rest unexplained. The DNA was the basis for D and trimming; V, J and clone size are from that table. The sample table lists under 250,000 clones, approximately 80% of them with a count of one. The ten largest account for 2.9% of the sample.

In total, approximately 700 healthy bone marrow donors made up the cohort. At the time of sampling, every cohort member was nominally healthy, though immune exposures that went unrecorded were likely present. The donor was CMV seronegative and belonged to the group of 350 or so seronegative cohort members. Every donor gave a peripheral blood sample, and the peripheral blood mononuclear cells from that sample were used for TCR beta sequencing. Genomic DNA was extracted from the blood cell samples with the Qiagen DNeasy Blood Extraction Kit. This entry belongs to a study of cytomegalovirus exposure and HLA in healthy donors (dated by TCRdb to 2016 to 2017). Background on the whole study: According to an earlier analysis of 587 of the donors, about 179 million T cells yielded 90 million to 140 million unique TCR beta sequences and 276 Gb of sequence data. An earlier analysis of some 500 of the donors used high-throughput TCR beta sequencing to judge whether each TCR beta V gene segment behaved as functional or pseudogenic. Typing coverage varied by locus: 629-630 donors for A, B, C, DRB1 and DQB1; some 520 for DQA1; 606 for DPA1; 400 to 480 for DPB1. In addition to the first cohort of 650 to 750 subjects, a separate validation cohort of some 120 different subjects was used. About 330 gigabases of sequencing data and around 85 million unique TCR sequences made up an early release that covered 500 to 700 HLA-typed donors. Using immunosequencing, the study profiled T cell repertoires from 550 to 750 subjects and related those repertoires to cytomegalovirus serostatus. Roughly 5 DR-DQ haplotypes were treated as single units for association and clustering because of strong linkage in the cohort. Of the 350 to 400 genotyped donors, over 70% fell in the genetic ancestry cluster associated with self-reported Caucasian donors. In a later genetic analysis, genome-wide SNP genotypes for about three fifths of the 666 donors were used, and that subset was treated as a discovery cohort. High-throughput TCR immunosequencing, statistical association of individual TCRs with disease status, and machine learning were combined to predict cytomegalovirus infection status. Rather than using new phenotypic data, the later analysis identified candidate immune exposures from TCR beta sequences and from how often those sequences occurred across donors. HLA typing covered class I and class II loci at four-digit resolution. The study aimed to test whether signatures of past pathogen exposure could be identified by cataloging public T cell receptors. Among some 400 genotyped donors of the cohort, an average of about 240,000 unique TCR beta nucleotide sequences were sequenced per donor, around a sixth of them non-productive. In a later analysis, previously published TCR beta repertoires from 666 donors were re-analyzed and high-resolution HLA genotyping was added so that TCR occurrence patterns could be studied. All discovery cohort repertoires had been generated on a single sequencing platform. Donor age, sex, ethnicity and CMV serostatus were collected together with the repertoire data.

V is shortened by 10 bases, J by 3 bases, and the region joining them spans 19 bases. CDR1 and CDR2 were assigned from the germline V gene as WSHSY and SAAADI. The CDR3 starts with the cysteine, ends with the phenylalanine, and has 15 residues. Kept here is only the CDR3 DNA, which spans 45 bases and is read in frame from base 1. Paper-wide results and their limitations: In this cohort, only TCR beta chains were sequenced, and detectable features were limited by the absence of alpha or paired-chain data. According to a later genetic analysis, donors in an Asian-associated ancestry cluster had fewer N-insertions in productive TCRs than the roughly 660-donor mean. The sequencing pipeline was judged likely to have produced a cluster of highly shared sequence variants as a technical artifact. The classifier was reported to diagnose cytomegalovirus status with high specificity and sensitivity in both the original and validation cohorts. In a later analysis, TCR association rates were found to vary across HLA loci, with the most associated TCRs seen for DRB1 alleles and the fewest for HLA-C alleles. Compared with equally common non-associated chains, HLA-associated TCR beta chains in a later analysis were more clonally expanded and had lower generation probabilities. Because counts were too low, roughly 17 rarely observed V segments, including chromosome 9 orphons, were left out of the earlier analysis of 500 to 750 of the donors. CMV serostatus was the only immune exposure information available for the cohort. The study listed 150 to 200 TCR beta chains as associated with cytomegalovirus. V-gene and J-gene trimming of TCR beta chains was associated with a missense DCLRE1C variant in a later genetic analysis, and the association was replicated in an independent cohort. According to a later analysis, parvovirus B19, influenza, CMV and Epstein-Barr virus appeared linked to several top co-occurrence clusters. Most TCR sequences were seen in very few donors, while some public TCRs were found in many individuals. In an earlier analysis of approximately 600 of the donors, most TCR beta V segments were observed in productive rearrangements about 90% or about 30% of the time, broadly matching IMGT annotations. Correlated functional status among segregating V segments might be attributable to linkage disequilibrium, but an unknown experimental factor could not be ruled out. According to a later analysis, most CMV-associated TCR beta chains appeared to be HLA-restricted, and the HLA associations seemed to be driven largely by CMV exposure. A further reported finding was that TCR beta sequences accurately predicted the HLA-A and HLA-B alleles for most subjects in the first cohort. Because some donors lacked HLA typing at each locus, the association tests relied only on the typed subset. Some IMGT-functional V segments, including TRBV6-2 and TRBV6-3, could not be distinguished by the 87-base-pair reads and were therefore excluded. According to the authors, the approach could potentially be generalized to other disease states and immunological phenotypes. At a false discovery rate of 0.05, a later analysis linked 16,951 TCR beta sequences to specific HLA alleles. In vitro tests confirmed that a few of the cytomegalovirus-associated TCR beta chains recognize cytomegalovirus antigens. Sequencing depth was assumed to be roughly uniform across donors in the presence/absence analyses, though that assumption may not hold. Assigning TCR associations to individual alleles was difficult when HLA alleles, especially DR and DQ, strongly co-occurred.

This clonotype was sampled from a woman aged 25-40 years in good health and CMV-seronegative. The chain is made from TRBV10-2 and TRBJ2-1, and possibly TRBD2, on 6 matching bases. The sequenced sample consisted of PBMCs. The CDR3 is CATSEWGDSYNEQFF. At the DNA level, the sequence is TGCGCCACGAGCGAGTGGGGGGATAGCTACAATGAGCAGTTCTTC.